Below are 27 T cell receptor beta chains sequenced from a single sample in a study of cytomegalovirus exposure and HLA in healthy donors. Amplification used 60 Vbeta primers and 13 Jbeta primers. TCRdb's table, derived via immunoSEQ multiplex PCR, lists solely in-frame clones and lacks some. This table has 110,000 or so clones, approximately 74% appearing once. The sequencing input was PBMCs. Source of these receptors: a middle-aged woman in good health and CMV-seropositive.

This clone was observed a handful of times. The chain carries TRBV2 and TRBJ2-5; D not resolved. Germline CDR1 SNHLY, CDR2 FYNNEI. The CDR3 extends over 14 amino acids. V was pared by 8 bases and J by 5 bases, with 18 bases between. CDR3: CASSIEAGPETQYF. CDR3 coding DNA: TGTGCCAGCTCAATAGAGGCTGGCCCCGAGACCCAGTACTTC.

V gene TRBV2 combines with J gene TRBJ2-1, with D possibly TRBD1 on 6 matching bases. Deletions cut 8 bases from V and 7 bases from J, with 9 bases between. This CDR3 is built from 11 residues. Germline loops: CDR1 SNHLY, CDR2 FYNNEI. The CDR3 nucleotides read TGTGCCAGCGGGCAGGGGAATGAGCAGTTCTTC. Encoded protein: CASGQGNEQFF.

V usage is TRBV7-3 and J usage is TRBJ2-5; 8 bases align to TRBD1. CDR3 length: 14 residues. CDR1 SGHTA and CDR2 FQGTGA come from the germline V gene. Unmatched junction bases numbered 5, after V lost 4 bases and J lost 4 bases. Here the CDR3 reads CASSSGGRGETQYF. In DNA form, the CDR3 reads TGTGCCAGCAGCTCAGGGGGCAGAGGAGAGACCCAGTACTTC.

The CDR3 region has the DNA TGTGCCTGGATCGGGCTGACAGGGGATCGGGCTAACTATGGCTACACCTTC. It encodes CAWIGLTGDRANYGYTF. The chain combines TRBV30 with TRBJ1-2; 8 positions agree with TRBD1. From germline, CDR1 is GTSNPN and CDR2 SVGIG (reference sequence). CDR3 length equals 17 residues. The junction had 13 bases not matched to a gene; V was cut back by 4 bases and J by 0 bases. The full variable domain, its missing parts supplied by reference TRBV30 and TRBJ1-2, is SQTIHQWPATLVQPVGSPLSLECTVEGTSNPNLYWYRQAAGRGLQLLFYSVGIGQISSEVPQNLSASRPQDRQFILSSKKLLLSDSGFYLCAWIGLTGDRANYGYTFGSGTRLTVV.

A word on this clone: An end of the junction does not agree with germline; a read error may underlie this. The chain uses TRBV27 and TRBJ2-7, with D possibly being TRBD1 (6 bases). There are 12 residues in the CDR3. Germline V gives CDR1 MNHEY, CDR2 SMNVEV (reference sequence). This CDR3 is CVSRNRAGEQYF. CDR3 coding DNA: TGTGTCAGCAGGAACAGGGCAGGCGAGCAGTACTTC.

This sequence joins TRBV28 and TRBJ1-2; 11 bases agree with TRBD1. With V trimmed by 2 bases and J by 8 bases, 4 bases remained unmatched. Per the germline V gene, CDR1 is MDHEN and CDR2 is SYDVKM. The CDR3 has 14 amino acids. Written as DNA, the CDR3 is TGTGCCAGCAGTTTAGGGACAGGGGGAGGCGGCTACACCTTC. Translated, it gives CASSLGTGGGGYTF.

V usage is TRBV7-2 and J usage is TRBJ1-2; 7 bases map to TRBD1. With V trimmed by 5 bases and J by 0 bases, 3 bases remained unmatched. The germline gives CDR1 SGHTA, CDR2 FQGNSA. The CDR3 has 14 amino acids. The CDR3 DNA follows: TGTGCCAGCAGCAGGGACAGAGCTAACTATGGCTACACCTTC. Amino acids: CASSRDRANYGYTF.

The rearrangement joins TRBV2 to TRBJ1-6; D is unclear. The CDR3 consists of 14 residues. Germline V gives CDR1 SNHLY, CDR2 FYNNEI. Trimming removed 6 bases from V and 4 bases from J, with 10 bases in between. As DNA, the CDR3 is TGTGCCAGCAGGCCGGGAGCTTATAATTCACCCCTCCACTTT. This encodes CASRPGAYNSPLHF.

This chain's CDR3 is CAWSVPFGGQPQHF. Here the CDR3 DNA reads TGTGCCTGGAGTGTACCCTTCGGGGGGCAGCCCCAGCATTTT. This chain links TRBV30 with TRBJ1-5; TRBD1 is a possible D gene (5 bases). V was pared by 0 bases and J by 7 bases, with 13 bases between. The CDR3 covers 14 residues. The germline V gene has CDR1 GTSNPN and CDR2 SVGIG (reference sequence). Supplemented by reference TRBV30 and TRBJ1-5, the full variable domain reads SQTIHQWPATLVQPVGSPLSLECTVEGTSNPNLYWYRQAAGRGLQLLFYSVGIGQISSEVPQNLSASRPQDRQFILSSKKLLLSDSGFYLCAWSVPFGGQPQHFGDGTRLSIL.

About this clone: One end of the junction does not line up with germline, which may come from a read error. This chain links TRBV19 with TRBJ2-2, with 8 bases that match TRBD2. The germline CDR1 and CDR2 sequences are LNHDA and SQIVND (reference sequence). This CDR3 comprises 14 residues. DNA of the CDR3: TGTGCCAGCCGCCCGGGGGGGAACTCCGGGGAGCTGTTTTTT. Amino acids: CASRPGGNSGELFF. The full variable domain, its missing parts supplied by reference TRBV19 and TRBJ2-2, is DGGITQSPKYLFRKEGQNVTLSCEQNLNHDAMYWYRQDPGQGLRLIYYSQIVNDFQKGDIAEGYSVSREKKESFPLTVTSAQKNPTAFYLCASRPGGNSGELFFGEGSRLTVL.

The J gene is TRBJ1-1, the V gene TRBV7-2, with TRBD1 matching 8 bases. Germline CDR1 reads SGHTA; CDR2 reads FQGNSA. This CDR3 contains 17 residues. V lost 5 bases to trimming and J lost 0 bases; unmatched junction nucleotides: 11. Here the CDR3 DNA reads TGTGCCAGCAGCATTTCGAACCCGGGACAGGTGAACACTGAAGCTTTCTTT. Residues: CASSISNPGQVNTEAFF.

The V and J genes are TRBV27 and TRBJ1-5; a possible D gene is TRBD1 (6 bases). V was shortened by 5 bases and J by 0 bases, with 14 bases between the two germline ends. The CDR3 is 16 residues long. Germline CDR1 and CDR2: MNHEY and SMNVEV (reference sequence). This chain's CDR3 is CASSPSQGTSNQPQHF. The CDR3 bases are TGTGCCAGCAGTCCTTCACAGGGTACTAGCAATCAGCCCCAGCATTTT.

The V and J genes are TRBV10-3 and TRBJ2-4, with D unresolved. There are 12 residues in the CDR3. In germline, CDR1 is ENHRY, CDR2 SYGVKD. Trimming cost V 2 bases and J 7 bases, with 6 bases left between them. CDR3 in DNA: TGTGCCATCAGTGAGAACGGGAACATTCAGTACTTC. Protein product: CAISENGNIQYF.

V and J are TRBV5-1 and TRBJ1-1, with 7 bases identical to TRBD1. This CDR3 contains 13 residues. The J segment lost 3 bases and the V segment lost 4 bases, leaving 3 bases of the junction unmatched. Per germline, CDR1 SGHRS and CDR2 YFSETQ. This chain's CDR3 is CASSATGDTEAFF. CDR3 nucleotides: TGCGCCAGCAGCGCCACAGGGGACACTGAAGCTTTCTTT.

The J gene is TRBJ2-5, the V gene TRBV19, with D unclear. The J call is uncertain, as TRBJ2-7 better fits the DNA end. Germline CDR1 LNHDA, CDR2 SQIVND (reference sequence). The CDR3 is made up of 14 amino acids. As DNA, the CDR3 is TGTGCCAGTAGTAGAAGTGCAGGCGCCTACGAGCAGTACTTC. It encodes CASSRSAGAYEQYF.

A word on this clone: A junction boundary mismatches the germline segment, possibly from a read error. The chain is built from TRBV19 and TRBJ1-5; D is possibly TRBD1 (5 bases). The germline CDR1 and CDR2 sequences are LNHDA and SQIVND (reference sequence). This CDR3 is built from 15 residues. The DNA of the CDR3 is TGTGCCAGTAGTGCGGGACTCAATTTCAATCAGCTCCAGCATTTT. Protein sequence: CASSAGLNFNQLQHF.

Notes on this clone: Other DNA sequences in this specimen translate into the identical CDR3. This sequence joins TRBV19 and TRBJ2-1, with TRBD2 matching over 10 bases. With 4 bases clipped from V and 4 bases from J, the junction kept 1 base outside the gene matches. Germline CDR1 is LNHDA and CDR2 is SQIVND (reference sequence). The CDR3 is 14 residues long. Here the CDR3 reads CASSTSGGYNEQFF. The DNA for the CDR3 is TGTGCCAGTAGTACTAGCGGGGGTTACAATGAGCAGTTCTTC.

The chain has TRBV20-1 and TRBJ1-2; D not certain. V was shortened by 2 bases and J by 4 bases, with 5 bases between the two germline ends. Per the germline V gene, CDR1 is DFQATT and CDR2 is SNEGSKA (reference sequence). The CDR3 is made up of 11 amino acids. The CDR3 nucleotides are TGCAGTGCTAGATATATCTATGGCTACACCTTC. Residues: CSARYIYGYTF.

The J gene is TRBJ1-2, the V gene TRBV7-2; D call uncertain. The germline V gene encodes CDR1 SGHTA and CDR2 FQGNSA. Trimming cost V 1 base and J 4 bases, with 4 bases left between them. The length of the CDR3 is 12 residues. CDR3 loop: CASSLDGYGYTF. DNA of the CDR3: TGTGCCAGCAGCTTAGACGGCTATGGCTACACCTTC.

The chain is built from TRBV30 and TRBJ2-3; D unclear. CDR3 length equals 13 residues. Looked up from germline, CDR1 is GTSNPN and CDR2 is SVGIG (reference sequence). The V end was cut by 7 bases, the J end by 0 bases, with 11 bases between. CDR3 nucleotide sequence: TGTGCCTACAGTGGCATCAGCACAGATACGCAGTATTTT. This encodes CAYSGISTDTQYF.

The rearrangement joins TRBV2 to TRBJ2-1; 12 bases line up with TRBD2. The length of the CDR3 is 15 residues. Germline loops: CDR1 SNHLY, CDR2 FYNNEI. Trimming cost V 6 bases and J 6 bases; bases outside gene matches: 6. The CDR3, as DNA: TGTGCCAGCAGCTACCTAGCGGGAGGGCCCAATGAGCAGTTCTTC. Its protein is CASSYLAGGPNEQFF.

CDR3 amino acids: CASSQGLAGSAKNIQYF. CDR3 sequence (DNA): TGCGCCAGCAGCCAGGGACTAGCGGGGTCGGCCAAAAACATTCAGTACTTC. The V call is TRBV4-3, the J call TRBJ2-4; 13 nucleotides agree with TRBD2. The CDR3 length is 17 residues. V dropped 3 bases and J dropped 1; count of bases not matched to a gene: 3. Germline V lookup: CDR1 LGHNA, CDR2 YSLEER.

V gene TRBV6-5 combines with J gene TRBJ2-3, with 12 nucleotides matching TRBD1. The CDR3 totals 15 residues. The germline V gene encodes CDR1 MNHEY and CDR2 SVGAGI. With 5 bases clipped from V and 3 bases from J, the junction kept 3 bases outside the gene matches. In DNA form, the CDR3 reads TGTGCCAGCAGTCCGGGACAGGGGGCAACAGATACGCAGTATTTT. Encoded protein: CASSPGQGATDTQYF.

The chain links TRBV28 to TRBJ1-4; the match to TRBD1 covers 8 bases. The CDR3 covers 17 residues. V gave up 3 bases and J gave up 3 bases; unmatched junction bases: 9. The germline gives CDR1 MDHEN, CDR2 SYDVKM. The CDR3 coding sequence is TGTGCCAGCAGTTTCCCCCCAGGGGGCGGACCTAATGAAAAACTGTTTTTT. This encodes CASSFPPGGGPNEKLFF.

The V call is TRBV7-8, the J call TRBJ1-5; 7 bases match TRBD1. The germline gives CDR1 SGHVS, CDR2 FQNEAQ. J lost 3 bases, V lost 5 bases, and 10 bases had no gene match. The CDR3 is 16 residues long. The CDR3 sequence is CASSPGQGDTNQPQHF. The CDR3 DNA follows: TGTGCCAGCAGCCCCGGTCAGGGGGATACCAATCAGCCCCAGCATTTT.

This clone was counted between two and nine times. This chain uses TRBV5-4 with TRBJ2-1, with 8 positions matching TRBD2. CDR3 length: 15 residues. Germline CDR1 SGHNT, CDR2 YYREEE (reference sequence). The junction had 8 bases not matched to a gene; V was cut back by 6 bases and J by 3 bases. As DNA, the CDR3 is TGTGCCAGCACCTTACCTCTAGCGGGCTACAATGAGCAGTTCTTC. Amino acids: CASTLPLAGYNEQFF.

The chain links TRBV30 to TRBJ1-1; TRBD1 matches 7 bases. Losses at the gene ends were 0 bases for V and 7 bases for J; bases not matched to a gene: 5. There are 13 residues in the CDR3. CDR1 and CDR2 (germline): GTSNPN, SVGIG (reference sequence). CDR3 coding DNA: TGTGCCTGGAGTGTACGACAGGGCAGTGAAGCTTTCTTT. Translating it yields CAWSVRQGSEAFF. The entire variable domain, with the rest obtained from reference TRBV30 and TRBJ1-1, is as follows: SQTIHQWPATLVQPVGSPLSLECTVEGTSNPNLYWYRQAAGRGLQLLFYSVGIGQISSEVPQNLSASRPQDRQFILSSKKLLLSDSGFYLCAWSVRQGSEAFFGQGTRLTVV.